What follows describes a single T cell receptor beta chain. Its target is not known. The donors, all of them Caucasian adults, lived in Nashville, Tennessee. Deep was the level used in running the assay. The assay was immunoSEQ multiplex PCR, and TCRdb's table has in-frame clones only and misses some. The repertoire consists of about 490,000 clones, with roughly four fifths occurring once and the leading ten covering 13%. This sample is part of a study of shared clonotypes between healthy human individuals. Germline CDR1 reads KGHSH; CDR2 reads LQKENI. The CDR3 has 16 residues. The V and J ends lost 2 bases and 6 bases, in that order; junction bases with no gene match: 11. Study-level points and caveats: It was expected that sequencing depth would affect clonotype sharing among donors.

The clonotype was recovered from a middle-aged woman in good health. Some clones in this sample may be carry-over from other donors' samples. The rearrangement uses TRBV18 and TRBJ2-7; TRBD2 aligns across 9 bases. Sequenced material: PBMCs. CDR3 DNA: TGTGCCAGCTCACCAAGGATTAGCGGGAGTAATTCCGAGCAGTACTTC. Amino acids: CASSPRISGSNSEQYF.